This T cell receptor (beta chain) came from a study of shared clonotypes between healthy human individuals. Overall study findings and caveats: The generation probabilities recorded for non-shared clonotypes fell below those of clonotypes shared by all four donors.

Libraries were prepared by immunoSEQ multiplex PCR; TCRdb keeps only in-frame clonotypes and omits some of them. Of more than 2,000,000 clones in the sample, approximately 93% were seen once. Per the germline V gene, CDR1 is MDHEN and CDR2 is SYDVKM. The V and J ends lost 6 bases and 4 bases respectively, with 9 bases between them. The CDR3 loop spans 13 amino acids. About this clone: The antigen is undetermined.

Sequencing input: naive CD4+ T cells from PBMCs. This sample's subset: CD45RA+ positively selected. This clonotype originated in a man aged 18 to 35 in good health. Some clones in this sample may be carry-over from other donors' samples. The chain links TRBV28 to TRBJ2-2, with D perhaps matching TRBD1 (5 bases). The CDR3 loop reads CASRIDSTGELFF. In DNA, the CDR3 is TGTGCCAGCAGAATCGACAGCACCGGGGAGCTGTTTTTT.